These T cell receptor beta chains were read from a single sample in a study of blood T cell repertoires in COVID-19. Sequencing was performed with immunoSEQ multiplex PCR; in TCRdb, only in-frame clones are kept and a portion is missing. Altogether about 220,000 clones are present, approximately 80% being singletons, with the ten largest covering around 5.5%. Sequenced: peripheral blood. These TCRs come from an older woman who had recovered from COVID-19. The CDR3 runs from the conserved cysteine through the conserved F or W. Clone size, where shown, is once, few, many, or a class for clones that have expanded.

j_gene: TRBJ1-2
v_gene: TRBV2
len: 14
abundance: NA
CDR3aa: CASIQDRGVYGYTF

j_gene: TRBJ1-2
v_gene: TRBV5-8
len: 15
abundance: NA
CDR3aa: CASSSGTGGAGGYTF

j_gene: TRBJ1-3
v_gene: TRBV9
len: 14
abundance: NA
CDR3aa: CASSADSSGNTIYF

j_gene: TRBJ2-5
v_gene: TRBV18
len: 13
abundance: NA
CDR3aa: CASSPQTQETQYF

j_gene: TRBJ2-7
v_gene: TRBV5-6
len: 11
abundance: NA
CDR3aa: CASSTSYEQYF

j_gene: TRBJ1-5
v_gene: TRBV6-1
len: 14
abundance: few
CDR3aa: CASSELDSNQPQHF

j_gene: TRBJ2-3
v_gene: TRBV30
len: 16
abundance: NA
CDR3aa: CASAGGSRPRTDTQYF

j_gene: TRBJ1-1
v_gene: TRBV4-1
len: 13
abundance: few
CDR3aa: CASSRQGFPEAFF

j_gene: TRBJ2-3
v_gene: TRBV5-1
len: 12
abundance: NA
CDR3aa: CASSLVADTQYF

j_gene: TRBJ1-4
v_gene: TRBV9
len: 14
abundance: NA
CDR3aa: CASSDGTAYEKLFF

j_gene: TRBJ2-2
v_gene: TRBV7-7
len: 17
abundance: NA
CDR3aa: CASSLELAGAFTGELFF

j_gene: TRBJ2-3
v_gene: TRBV5-6
len: 16
abundance: NA
CDR3aa: CASSLKGGGGTDTQYF

j_gene: TRBJ2-1
v_gene: TRBV2
len: 15
abundance: NA
CDR3aa: CASSSRGGAYNEQFF

j_gene: TRBJ1-2
v_gene: TRBV19
len: 11
abundance: NA
CDR3aa: CASSERDGYTF

j_gene: TRBJ2-6
v_gene: TRBV19
len: 15
abundance: NA
CDR3aa: CASSPLSSGANVLTF

j_gene: TRBJ1-1
v_gene: TRBV29-1
len: 13
abundance: NA
CDR3aa: CSVELEWWPEAFF

j_gene: TRBJ2-1
v_gene: TRBV5-4
len: 14
abundance: NA
CDR3aa: CASSLTGAGNEQFF

j_gene: TRBJ1-3
v_gene: TRBV6-5
len: 15
abundance: NA
CDR3aa: CASSNSRISGNTIYF

j_gene: TRBJ2-7
v_gene: TRBV6-6
len: 16
abundance: NA
CDR3aa: CASSSPSDRGRYEQYF

j_gene: TRBJ1-6
v_gene: TRBV11-2
len: 17
abundance: NA
CDR3aa: CASSLEPRGRNNSPLHF

j_gene: TRBJ2-2
v_gene: TRBV10-3
len: 15
abundance: NA
CDR3aa: CAIRDREFSAGELFF

j_gene: TRBJ1-3
v_gene: TRBV3-1/TRBV3-2
len: 14
abundance: NA
CDR3aa: CASSQDAAGNTIYF

j_gene: TRBJ2-1
v_gene: TRBV9
len: 15
abundance: NA
CDR3aa: CASSVDGASYNEQFF

j_gene: TRBJ1-2
v_gene: TRBV5-4
len: 13
abundance: NA
CDR3aa: CASSAGASYGYTF

j_gene: TRBJ2-1
v_gene: TRBV5-1
len: 13
abundance: NA
CDR3aa: CASSYGLAGEQFF

j_gene: TRBJ1-1
v_gene: TRBV12-5
len: 18
abundance: NA
CDR3aa: CASGLRYWTRPLNTEAFF

j_gene: TRBJ2-3
v_gene: TRBV18
len: 13
abundance: NA
CDR3aa: CASSPFRGDTQYF

j_gene: TRBJ2-3
v_gene: TRBV6-2/TRBV6-3
len: 19
abundance: NA
CDR3aa: CASSYSILAELASTDTQYF

j_gene: TRBJ1-1
v_gene: TRBV6-5
len: 14
abundance: NA
CDR3aa: CASSYGQLNTEAFF

j_gene: TRBJ1-6
v_gene: TRBV7-2
len: 14
abundance: NA
CDR3aa: CASSRTGTDSPLHF

j_gene: TRBJ1-2
v_gene: TRBV5-6
len: 14
abundance: NA
CDR3aa: CASSLDRVYYGYTF

j_gene: TRBJ2-5
v_gene: TRBV3-1/TRBV3-2
len: 16
abundance: few
CDR3aa: CASSQVGGAYQETQYF

j_gene: TRBJ1-6
v_gene: TRBV6-5
len: 12
abundance: NA
CDR3aa: CASRGQNSPLHF

j_gene: TRBJ1-2
v_gene: TRBV6-5
len: 14
abundance: once
CDR3aa: CASSLGQGGYGYTF

j_gene: TRBJ2-5
v_gene: TRBV3-1/TRBV3-2
len: 14
abundance: NA
CDR3aa: CASSQASLQETQYF